Below are 8 T cell receptor beta chains sequenced from a single sample in a study of T cell repertoires in aging, cancer and after chemotherapy. Rearranged V-D-J TRB sequences were amplified with a mixed TRB-A/B primer pool. TCRdb recomputed calls from the multiplex PCR reads with MiXCR, one row per CDR3 protein. Of fewer than 2,500 distinct CDR3 sequences listed, approximately 54% are singletons. Peripheral blood genomic DNA, not sorted cells or RNA, was the template. The sample comprised blood. The receptors here all came from a human donor with a blood cancer.

In its sample, this clonotype was seen a few times. The V call is TRBV30, the J call TRBJ2-3; D perhaps matches TRBD2 (6 bases). V lost 2 bases and J 1 base, leaving 13 bases between the germline ends. The CDR3 covers 15 residues. Germline-derived CDR1 and CDR2 are GTSNPN and SVGIG (reference sequence). The CDR3 sequence: CAWSLKGRRTDTQYF. CDR3 DNA: TGTGCCTGGAGTCTAAAGGGGAGGCGCACAGATACGCAGTATTTT.

The rearrangement joins TRBV7-4 to TRBJ1-2, with D unclear. Deletions cut 0 bases from V and 4 bases from J, with 6 bases between. Germline CDR1 and CDR2: SGHVT and SQSDAQ. The CDR3 loop spans 13 amino acids. The CDR3 reads CASSLAGSYGYTF. The CDR3 DNA sequence: TGTGCCAGCAGCTTAGCGGGATCCTATGGCTACACCTTC.

The genes are TRBV12-3 or TRBV12-4 and TRBJ2-3; 7 bases are shared with TRBD2. This CDR3 contains 15 residues. V was pared by 5 bases and J by 3 bases, with 8 bases of the junction left unmatched. The CDR3 loop reads CASSPLAGVTDTQYF. For the CDR3, the DNA is TGTGCCAGCAGTCCCCTGGCGGGAGTGACAGATACGCAGTATTTT.

This clonotype has a handful of counts. The CDR3 DNA follows: TGCAGCGTTGAAGCGGGAACCACCTACGAGCAGTACTTC. Translating gives CSVEAGTTYEQYF. The rearrangement joins TRBV29-1 to TRBJ2-7; TRBD2 might be the D (5 bases). The V and J ends lost 1 base and 2 bases respectively, with 9 bases between them. This CDR3 contains 13 residues. CDR1 and CDR2 (germline): SQVTM, ANQGSEA.

This clonotype was seen only a few times. This sequence joins TRBV6-5 and TRBJ2-2; D is unclear. V shed 7 bases and J shed 6 bases, with 12 bases lying between them. From germline, CDR1 is MNHEY and CDR2 SVGAGI. The CDR3 covers 13 residues. CDR3 nucleotide sequence: TGTGCCAGCACCCCACCGACGTCCGGGGAGCTGTTTTTT. Translation gives CASTPPTSGELFF.

The CDR3 coding sequence is TGTGCCATCAGTGAGACCCCACTTGAGCAGTTCTTC. Its translation: CAISETPLEQFF. The chain employs TRBV10-3 and TRBJ2-1; D unclear. This CDR3 has 12 residues. Germline V lookup: CDR1 ENHRY, CDR2 SYGVKD. Trimming cost V 2 bases and J 9 bases, with 8 bases left between them.

The V and J genes are TRBV7-2 and TRBJ2-7; tentatively, D is TRBD2 (5 bases). V dropped 1 base and J dropped 6 bases, with 7 bases sitting between them. CDR1 is SGHTA and CDR2 is FQGNSA in the germline V gene. There are 12 residues in the CDR3. The CDR3 region has the DNA TGTGCCAGCAGCTTAGTCAGCGGCGAGCAGTACTTC. Translated, it gives CASSLVSGEQYF.

The rearrangement joins TRBV6-2 or TRBV6-3 to TRBJ2-7; 10 nucleotides align to TRBD2. Trimming cost V 1 base and J 2 bases; bases outside gene matches: 5. The CDR3 is made up of 16 amino acids. Germline CDR1 MNHEY, CDR2 SVGEGT. This CDR3 reads CASSYFTSGAPYEQYF. CDR3 DNA sequence: TGTGCCAGCAGTTACTTCACTAGCGGGGCTCCCTACGAGCAGTACTTC.